The T cell receptor (beta chain) described here comes from a study of early T cells in non-severe SARS-CoV-2 infection. Whole-study context: Unpaired chains resulted from sequencing bulk RNA of unsorted whole blood. Whole-study results and caveats: Matching against VDJdb likely underestimated virus-specific expansions, favoring anti-spike CD8.

Trimming pared 6 bases from V and 4 bases from J, leaving 10 bases between. CDR3 length: 14 amino acids. Germline V gives CDR1 MNHNY, CDR2 SVGAGI (reference sequence). This clonotype was seen many times. The antigen is not known. The TCR library protocol attached unique molecular identifiers to the individual cDNA molecules. TCRdb used MiXCR to reprocess the 5' RACE reads, holding one entry per CDR3 protein. The profile covers 26,000 or so distinct CDR3 sequences, with roughly 6% appearing a single time and 2% to 2.5% taken by the ten largest. The source is an adult who was a healthcare worker with PCR-confirmed SARS-CoV-2 infection or an uninfected control (not recorded which). Specimen: whole blood. This sequence joins TRBV6-6 and TRBJ1-6; the D is unclear. CDR3 in amino acids: CASSPAEYNSPLHF. CDR3 nucleotide sequence: TGTGCCAGCAGCCCGGCAGAGTATAATTCACCCCTCCACTTT.